This entry describes one TCR beta chain. As yet, its antigen is unknown. The record originates from a study of T cell clones after liver transplantation. Study at large: TCRbeta sequencing after a pre-transplant mixed lymphocyte reaction identified graft-donor-reactive clones, later tracked in post-transplant blood.

The table came from immunoSEQ multiplex PCR; TCRdb's copy has only in-frame clones and leaves some out. The table includes around 110,000 clones, about nine tenths detected once. The CDR3 loop spans 16 amino acids. The germline V gene encodes CDR1 SGHNT and CDR2 YENEEA. Trimming cost V 4 bases and J 3 bases; bases outside gene matches: 5. The study's findings and limits: Rather than being deleted, graft donor-reactive T cells may have moved into the graft.

The starting material was CD4+ T cells from blood, obtained 12 months after liver transplant. The receptor was isolated from a human patient who received a liver transplant. A share of the T cells may be of graft donor origin. The chain combines TRBV11-3 with TRBJ2-7; TRBD2 agrees at 14 bases. In DNA form, the CDR3 reads TGTGCCAGCAGCTCCCGGACTAGCGGGGGGAACTACGAGCAGTACTTC. Translated, it gives CASSSRTSGGNYEQYF.